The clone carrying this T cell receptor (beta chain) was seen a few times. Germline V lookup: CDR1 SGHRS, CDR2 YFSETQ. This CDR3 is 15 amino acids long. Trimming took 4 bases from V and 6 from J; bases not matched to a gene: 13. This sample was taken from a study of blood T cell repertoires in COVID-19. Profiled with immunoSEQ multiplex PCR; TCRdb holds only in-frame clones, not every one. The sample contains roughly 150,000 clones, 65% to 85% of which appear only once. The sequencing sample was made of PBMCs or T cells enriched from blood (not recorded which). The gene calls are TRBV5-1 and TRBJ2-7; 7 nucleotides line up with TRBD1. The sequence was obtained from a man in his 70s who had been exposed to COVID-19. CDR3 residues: CASSPGHAQGIEQYF. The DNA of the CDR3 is TGCGCCAGCAGCCCCGGACATGCACAGGGGATCGAGCAGTACTTC. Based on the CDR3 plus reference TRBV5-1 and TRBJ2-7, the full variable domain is KAGVTQTPRYLIKTRGQQVTLSCSPISGHRSVSWYQQTPGQGLQFLFEYFSETQRNKGNFPGRFSGRQFSNSRSEMNVSTLELGDSALYLCASSPGHAQGIEQYFGPGTRLTVT.